These T cell receptor beta chains were read from a single sample in a study of T cells after yellow fever vaccination. TCRdb re-analysed the 5' RACE reads in MiXCR, keeping a single row per CDR3 protein. The table shows 250,000 to 400,000 distinct CDR3 sequences, with roughly 4% occurring only once. The material sequenced was PBMCs, taken 5 days after the yellow fever booster vaccination. The receptors here all came from a man aged 18-30 years who received the YFV17D yellow fever vaccine. CDR3s include the opening cysteine and the closing phenylalanine or tryptophan. D genes are given only for firm matches. The listing skips clone size in some rows; elsewhere it reads once, few, many or a size class.

NA	TRBV7-7	few	TRBJ1-6	TGTGCCAGCAGCTCGACAGGACCTGGGGTAAATTCACCCCTCCACTTT	CASSSTGPGVNSPLHF
NA	TRBV5-1	many	TRBJ2-5	TGCGCCAGCAGCTTGATCTTGGCAACTCAAGAGACCCAGTACTTC	CASSLILATQETQYF
NA	TRBV4-1	NA	TRBJ2-2	TGCGCCAGCAGCCAAGAGGAGGGGGCGAGGGCCGGGGAGCTGTTTTTT	CASSQEEGARAGELFF
NA	TRBV27	many	TRBJ2-3	TGTGCCAGCAGTGTGAGTCCTAACACAGATACGCAGTATTTT	CASSVSPNTDTQYF
NA	TRBV20-1	many	TRBJ2-5	TGCAGTGCTAGACAGTACCAAGAGACCCAGTACTTC	CSARQYQETQYF
NA	TRBV5-6	few	TRBJ1-2	TGTGCCAGCAGCTTGGGTCCTCCGGTGGCAGGGGATGGCTACACCTTC	CASSLGPPVAGDGYTF
NA	TRBV20-1	many	TRBJ2-3	TGCAGTGCTCCTCGGATTGGCACAGATACGCAGTATTTT	CSAPRIGTDTQYF
NA	TRBV5-1	few	TRBJ1-5	TGCGCCAGCAGGGTGGGGACGGGGGAGAATCAGCCCCAGCATTTT	CASRVGTGENQPQHF
TRBD1	TRBV4-3	many	TRBJ1-1	TGCGCCAGCAGCCAGGAGACAGGGGGTATTGAAGCTTTCTTT	CASSQETGGIEAFF
NA	TRBV20-1	many	TRBJ2-7	TGCAGTGCCGAGGGTGAGGACAGCCGGAGGGACGAGCAGTACTTC	CSAEGEDSRRDEQYF
TRBD2	TRBV20-1	NA	TRBJ2-5	TGCAGTTTCTCTCGGACTAGCGGAGAGACCCAGTACTTC	CSFSRTSGETQYF
TRBD1	TRBV18	few	TRBJ1-1	TGTGCCAGCTCCCAGGGGGCCAGCACTGAAGCTTTCTTT	CASSQGASTEAFF
NA	TRBV7-2	many	TRBJ2-3	TGTGCCAGCAGCTTAGTGGCGGGGCGAATCACAGATACGCAGTATTTT	CASSLVAGRITDTQYF
NA	TRBV19	NA	TRBJ2-1	TGTGCCAGTAGTATCGGGCCTGACTCCTACAATGAGCAGTTCTTC	CASSIGPDSYNEQFF
NA	TRBV6-2/TRBV6-3	few	TRBJ2-1	TGTGCCAGCAGTTCACGCGGTGATGAGCAGTTCTTC	CASSSRGDEQFF
NA	TRBV12-3/TRBV12-4	few	TRBJ1-4	TGTGCCAGCAGTTTAGGCCTCCGACGGGAAAAACTGTTTTTT	CASSLGLRREKLFF
TRBD1	TRBV23-1	few	TRBJ1-5	TGCGCCAGCAGTCAATTTACCGGGACAGGAAACAATCAGCCCCAGCATTTT	CASSQFTGTGNNQPQHF
NA	TRBV7-3	many	TRBJ1-1	TGTGCCAGCAGCTCACCCCGGGCTTCGAACACTGAAGCTTTCTTT	CASSSPRASNTEAFF
NA	TRBV2	NA	TRBJ1-3	TGTGCCAGCAGTCGTCAGCCTGGAAACACCATATATTTT	CASSRQPGNTIYF
TRBD1	TRBV6-5	few	TRBJ2-5	TGTGCCAGCAGCGCCGGGACAGGGGTAGAGACCCAGTACTTC	CASSAGTGVETQYF
NA	TRBV29-1	NA	TRBJ1-2	TGCAGCGTTGACATCCCCCAGGGGACCTATGGCTACACCTTC	CSVDIPQGTYGYTF
TRBD1	TRBV5-1	NA	TRBJ1-2	TGCGCCAGCAGCTTTTACAGGGGATATGGCTACACCTTC	CASSFYRGYGYTF
TRBD1	TRBV10-3	many	TRBJ1-5	TGTGCCATCAGTGCTTCGGGCCCGGGACAGGGACAGCCCCAGCATTTT	CAISASGPGQGQPQHF
TRBD2	TRBV7-3	NA	TRBJ2-5	TGTGCCAGCGCGGGGGGAAAACAAGAGACCCAGTACTTC	CASAGGKQETQYF
NA	TRBV19	NA	TRBJ1-1	TGTGCCAGTAGTAAAACACCTAAGGACACTGAAGCTTTCTTT	CASSKTPKDTEAFF